Listed below are T cell receptor beta chains from one sample, sequenced in a study of T-cell memory formation after mild COVID-19. TCRdb re-analysed the 5' RACE reads in MiXCR, keeping a single row per CDR3 protein. The table shows roughly 130,000 distinct CDR3 sequences, with 15% to 20% occurring only once. The sample taken for sequencing was PBMCs or a T cell subset sorted from them (not recorded which). These receptors were collected from a man younger than 30 who had mild COVID-19 (a few samples of this study predate the infection). Cell type and time point are not known. Each CDR3 is given with its conserved first and last residue. D genes are given only for firm matches. Clone size is stated in some rows and not others, as once, few, many or a class when expanded.

clone_size j_call v_call d_call cdr3_aa cdr3_nt
NA TRBJ2-3 TRBV7-8 NA CASSLAWSADTQYF TGTGCCAGCAGCTTAGCGTGGTCCGCAGATACGCAGTATTTT
NA TRBJ2-6 TRBV7-9 TRBD2 CASGTSAGANVLTF TGTGCCAGCGGTACTAGCGCTGGGGCCAACGTCCTGACTTTC
NA TRBJ1-2 TRBV20-1 NA CSALQDGTYGYTF TGCAGTGCTCTACAAGACGGGACGTATGGCTACACCTTC
many TRBJ2-7 TRBV12-3/TRBV12-4 NA CASSREAGYEQYF TGTGCCAGCAGCCGTGAGGCCGGCTACGAGCAGTACTTC
few TRBJ2-3 TRBV20-1 NA CSARDSGITSTDTQYF TGCAGTGCTAGAGATTCCGGGATCACGAGCACAGATACGCAGTATTTT
few TRBJ2-1 TRBV2 TRBD2 CARSGGPQNEQFF TGTGCCAGGTCGGGGGGGCCTCAGAATGAGCAGTTCTTC
few TRBJ1-3 TRBV6-6 NA CASSDSDSFGNTIYF TGTGCCAGCAGCGACTCTGACAGTTTTGGAAACACCATATATTTT
NA TRBJ2-5 TRBV12-3/TRBV12-4 NA CASSLTQTVQETQYF TGTGCCAGCAGTTTAACCCAGACGGTGCAAGAGACCCAGTACTTC
few TRBJ1-1 TRBV29-1 NA CSARGHLVAFF TGCAGCGCGCGTGGGCACCTTGTTGCTTTCTTT
NA TRBJ2-3 TRBV11-3 TRBD1 CASSPGQGAVDTQYF TGTGCCAGCAGCCCGGGACAGGGGGCCGTAGATACGCAGTATTTT
few TRBJ1-6 TRBV10-3 NA CATHLSGGNNSPLHF TGTGCCACCCACTTATCGGGGGGGAATAATTCACCCCTCCACTTT
NA TRBJ1-1 TRBV7-2 NA CASSSDGGGTEAFF TGTGCCAGCAGCTCGGACGGGGGCGGCACTGAAGCTTTCTTT
few TRBJ2-5 TRBV5-1 NA CASSLVTIQETQYF TGCGCCAGCAGCTTGGTTACTATTCAAGAGACCCAGTACTTC
few TRBJ2-3 TRBV19 TRBD2 CASTKRGAGTDTQYF TGTGCCAGCACGAAGCGGGGGGCAGGCACAGATACGCAGTATTTT
NA TRBJ2-1 TRBV4-2 NA CASSQGGAESSYNEQFF TGTGCCAGCAGCCAAGGAGGGGCTGAGAGCTCCTACAATGAGCAGTTCTTC
NA TRBJ2-3 TRBV11-2 NA CASSRGADTLTDTQYF TGTGCCAGCAGCCGAGGGGCGGATACTCTCACAGATACGCAGTATTTT
NA TRBJ2-1 TRBV7-2 NA CASSPATAGNNEQFF TGTGCCAGCAGCCCAGCCACCGCGGGAAACAATGAGCAGTTCTTC